The present T cell receptor beta chain was sequenced within a study of blood T cells in healthy people across ages (dated by TCRdb to between 2014 and 2017). Study-level background: In model experiments, template switching captured about one uniquely barcoded TCR beta cDNA molecule for every two T cells. Age-related changes in TCR beta repertoire diversity were measured in the study by deep sequencing normalized with unique cDNA molecular identifiers. The donors were split into four age groups: young (average 16 years), middle-aged (39), aged (approximately 60) and long-lived (over 75). To avoid experimental bias, donors of different ages were randomly spread across the sequencing lanes. The study analyzed two additional independent replicas of 1 million unique cDNA reads from the same blood draw for two donors, one aged 18 to 30 and one aged 80 or older. Findings and caveats that apply to the study as a whole: The percentage of naive T cells measured by flow cytometry correlated strongly with observed TCR beta diversity. Total diversity estimates from one million sequenced T cells were considered lower bounds and underestimates. The CMV infection status of donors was not known, potentially confounding age-related changes in expanded clonotypes. Compared with the aged group, more naive CD4+ T cells, fewer expanded clones and increased TCR diversity were shown by the long-lived group, suggesting age selection. Observed TCR beta diversity per million T cells fell roughly linearly with age, and a significant reduction was already apparent by age around 39. Conclusive comparison of naive and antigen-experienced compartments was prevented by the profiling of bulk unsorted PBMCs.

V is trimmed back by 0 bases and J by 4 bases, and the junction contains 4 bases that no gene match accounts for. Reading from cysteine to phenylalanine, the CDR3 counts 15 amino acids. Only the CDR3 portion is preserved as DNA: 45 bases, with reading frame beginning at the first base. The CDR1 and CDR2 encoded by the germline V gene (reference sequence) are DFQATT and SNEGSKA. Library construction relied on 5' RACE. The sample was run on an Illumina HiSeq 2500. A second PCR of about 7 to 12 cycles was performed with a sample-barcoded 5' primer and a J-beta primer mix. A template-switch 5' adaptor carrying 12 random nucleotides introduced a unique molecular identifier onto each TCR beta cDNA molecule. At least 2.5 million CDR3-containing paired-end reads were obtained from each sample. The Mint cDNA synthesis kit, primed by a TRBC-specific oligonucleotide, was used to synthesize first-strand cDNA from all RNA. All cDNA was treated with uracil-DNA glycosylase and then went through a first 18-cycle PCR with the universal primers M1SS and BC2_uni_R. As for the original processing: For normalization, 1 million high-quality reads were randomly selected from each sample, with every read carrying a distinct molecular identifier. Instead of being binned into consensus sequences, reads that shared molecular identifiers were thrown out. CDR3 identification, clonotype clustering and error correction used MiTCR with a Q25 quality threshold and the strictest error-elimination algorithm. Lower-bound total TCR beta diversity was estimated with a nonparametric unseen species model using Euler transformation. TCRdb reprocessing: public reads trimmed at Q25 with fastp, clones called with MiXCR, in-frame beta chains kept. Entries are consolidated by CDR3 protein sequence, retaining the most common genes and DNA. In this record, the V and J calls reflect TCRdb's handling and not the investigators' own analysis. This sample has hundreds of thousands of distinct CDR3 sequences in its table, and 29% of those were observed once. Of the sample, 17% falls within the top ten clones.

The donors were about 40 Caucasian individuals from Russia, aged 6 to 90 years, who were systemically healthy. Each donor gave around 9.8 milliliters of peripheral blood, collected into EDTA-treated Vacutainer tubes. Ficoll-Paque density-gradient centrifugation was used to isolate PBMCs, with at least 6.5 million per sample. Trizol reagent was used to extract total RNA from PBMCs, with at least 6 micrograms per sample. Naive CD45RAhigh/CD27high T cell percentages were measured by flow cytometry on a PBMC aliquot from every donor. At least ten counts were recorded for this clonotype. Which antigen it targets is not known. One base away there is no much larger clone; base qualities are not given.

Sequenced input: blood. The sequence was collected from a woman aged 80 or over in good health. The chain is assembled from TRBV20-1 and TRBJ2-1; a stretch of 9 junction bases matches TRBD2. Read as DNA, the sequence is TGCAGTGCTAGAGATGCGGGGGGGGGTTACAATGAGCAGTTCTTC. This translates into CSARDAGGGYNEQFF.